The 29 T cell receptor beta chains below come from one sample, sequenced in a study of human T cells and chemical hapten exposure. Sample time point: patch test 1, 2 weeks after DPC sensitization. Treatment specified: therapeutic diphenylcyclopropenone sensitization with weekly scalp DPC. Unseparated into fractions, whole blood served as the source from which total RNA was extracted. TCRdb fed the RACE reads into MiXCR, producing one record per CDR3 protein. This sample carries fewer than 45,000 distinct CDR3 sequences, approximately 3.6% of them seen once, and the ten largest clones take around 28%. Sequenced material: whole blood, taken in connection with sensitization to the hapten diphenylcyclopropenone (DPC). The receptors were sampled from a man in his fifties with alopecia areata. Some clones in this sample may be carry-over from other donors' samples.

This clonotype was detected ten times or more. J is TRBJ1-1 and V is TRBV6-2 or TRBV6-3; D uncertain. The CDR3 contains 12 residues. CDR1 and CDR2 from the germline V gene are MNHEY and SVGEGT. The V end was cut by 7 bases, the J end by 5 bases, with 11 bases between. In DNA, the CDR3 is TGTGCCAGCAAGCCTCAGGATACTGAAGCTTTCTTT. Translated: CASKPQDTEAFF.

In its sample, this clonotype was seen many times. The rearrangement joins TRBV7-2 to TRBJ2-3; D gene uncertain. V was clipped by 5 bases and J by 8 bases, with 23 bases between them. Per the germline V gene, CDR1 is SGHTA and CDR2 is FQGNSA. The CDR3 totals 16 residues. The CDR3 DNA follows: TGTGCCAGCAGCCCGAGAGGATCCGCCTGGGTGGGTACGCAGTATTTT. It specifies CASSPRGSAWVGTQYF.

J is TRBJ1-5 and V is TRBV3-1; no definite D call. This CDR3 spans 15 amino acids. Trimming pared 1 base from V and 13 bases from J, leaving 20 bases between. The germline V gene encodes CDR1 LGHDT and CDR2 YNNKEL (reference sequence). The CDR3 sequence is CASSQGGKKPPKQHF. The CDR3 nucleotides are TGTGCCAGCAGCCAAGGGGGAAAGAAACCGCCCAAACAGCATTTT.

This clonotype was observed many times. CDR3 sequence: CSVELGLAGTYNEQFF. CDR3 nucleotide sequence: TGCAGCGTTGAATTGGGACTAGCGGGCACCTACAATGAGCAGTTCTTC. This chain joins TRBV29-1 and TRBJ2-1; TRBD2 matches 12 bases. In germline, CDR1 is SQVTM, CDR2 ANQGSEA. This CDR3 contains 16 residues. Trimming took 2 bases from V and 2 from J; bases not matched to a gene: 4.

This clonotype was seen repeatedly, ten times or more. The genes are TRBV6-2 or TRBV6-3 and TRBJ1-1; 7 positions agree with TRBD1. V was pared by 6 bases and J by 4 bases, with 17 bases of the junction left unmatched. This CDR3 spans 17 amino acids. Looked up from germline, CDR1 is MNHEY and CDR2 is SVGEGT. The CDR3 here is CASRTGVRQGGVTEAFF. CDR3 DNA: TGTGCCAGCAGGACGGGGGTCCGACAGGGAGGTGTCACTGAAGCTTTCTTT.

In this sample, this clonotype turned up many times. V is TRBV9 and J is TRBJ2-5; D ambiguous. This CDR3 spans 14 amino acids. Deletions cut 4 bases from V and 0 bases from J, with 10 bases between. The germline V gene encodes CDR1 SGDLS and CDR2 YYNGEE. As DNA, the CDR3 is TGTGCCAGCAGCCCAAGGGTTTACCAAGAGACCCAGTACTTC. Translation: CASSPRVYQETQYF.

This clonotype was counted ten times or more. The chain recombines TRBV28 with TRBJ2-7, with TRBD1 matching over 8 bases. Germline V gives CDR1 MDHEN, CDR2 SYDVKM. This CDR3 comprises 17 residues. J gave up 1 base and V 3 bases, and 11 bases lay outside the gene matches. The CDR3 nucleotides read TGTGCCAGCAGTTTTAAAATTTCTGGGACAGGTTCCTACGAGCAGTACTTC. Translating it yields CASSFKISGTGSYEQYF.

This clonotype was seen repeatedly, ten times or more. V gene TRBV28 combines with J gene TRBJ2-7; D is perhaps TRBD2 (5 bases). V was shortened by 7 bases and J by 6 bases, with 10 bases between the two germline ends. Looked up from germline, CDR1 is MDHEN and CDR2 is SYDVKM. CDR3 length equals 11 residues. The CDR3 reads CASTEGREQYF. The CDR3 DNA is TGTGCCAGCACTGAGGGTCGCGAGCAGTACTTC.

This clonotype was seen ten or more times. J is TRBJ2-2 and V is TRBV5-1; D remains unclear. This CDR3 has 15 residues. The V gene lost 0 bases and the J gene lost 1 base, with 7 bases spanning the gap. The germline V gene encodes CDR1 SGHRS and CDR2 YFSETQ. CDR3 loop: CASSLVGQNTGELFF. In DNA, the CDR3 is TGCGCCAGCAGCTTGGTCGGCCAGAACACCGGGGAGCTGTTTTTT.

This clonotype has at least ten counts. The chain has TRBV7-8 and TRBJ1-6; D is perhaps TRBD1 (6 bases). The CDR3 sequence is 16 residues long. Trimming shortened V by 1 base and J by 3 bases, and 10 bases separated the two germline ends. The germline V gene encodes CDR1 SGHVS and CDR2 FQNEAQ. The DNA for the CDR3 is TGTGCCAGCAGCTTAGAGTGGGGACACTATAATTCACCCCTCCACTTT. It is translated as CASSLEWGHYNSPLHF.

This clonotype was found many times. This chain joins TRBV7-6 and TRBJ2-7; no clear D. The V gene lost 1 base and the J gene lost 0 bases, with 10 bases spanning the gap. This CDR3 contains 15 residues. Looked up from germline, CDR1 is SGHVS and CDR2 is FNYEAQ. The CDR3 sequence: CASSLGPASSYEQYF. Here the CDR3 DNA reads TGTGCCAGCAGCTTAGGGCCAGCGAGCTCCTACGAGCAGTACTTC. The full variable domain, completed using reference TRBV7-6 and TRBJ2-7, is GAGVSQSPRYKVTKRGQDVALRCDPISGHVSLYWYRQALGQGPEFLTYFNYEAQQDKSGLPNDRFSAERPEGSISTLTIQRTEQRDSAMYRCASSLGPASSYEQYFGPGTRLTVT.

This clonotype showed up many times. V and J are TRBV12-3 or TRBV12-4 and TRBJ2-1; 9 bases line up with TRBD1. There are 16 residues in the CDR3. The trim removed 7 bases at V and 5 bases at J, leaving 12 bases unmatched. CDR3 sequence (DNA): TGTGCCAGCACCCTCCACACAGGGGGCCAAAACAATGAGCAGTTCTTC. Translating it yields CASTLHTGGQNNEQFF.

This clonotype was seen many times. The chain is built from TRBV27 and TRBJ2-7, with 10 bases identical to TRBD1. The CDR3 runs 17 residues. Germline assignment: CDR1 MNHEY and CDR2 SMNVEV (reference sequence). Trimming removed 3 bases from V and 2 bases from J; junction bases left unmatched: 10. The CDR3, as DNA: TGTGCCAGCAGTTTGGAATGGAAAGGGACAGGGGCCTACGAGCAGTACTTC. Protein: CASSLEWKGTGAYEQYF.

This clonotype was counted many times. The DNA for the CDR3 is TGTGCCAGCAGCTTAGGGGGTATAGCCAAAAACATTCAGTACTTC. This codes for CASSLGGIAKNIQYF. The chain links TRBV7-2 to TRBJ2-4; D is unclear. V gave up 1 base and J gave up 0 bases, with 7 bases separating them. Germline CDR1 reads SGHTA; CDR2 reads FQGNSA. The CDR3 totals 15 residues.

This clonotype was counted at least ten times. The chain has TRBV6-6 and TRBJ1-5; 10 bases are shared with TRBD1. The length of the CDR3 is 16 residues. Germline-derived CDR1 and CDR2 are MNHNY and SVGAGI (reference sequence). The V gene end was trimmed by 5 bases and the J gene end by 11 bases; junction bases not matched to a gene: 15. The DNA for the CDR3 is TGTGCCAGCAGTACTGGGACAGGGGCAGGGGCAGGTTCCCAGCATTTT. The encoded protein is CASSTGTGAGAGSQHF.

The V gene is TRBV27, the J gene TRBJ2-7; 9 positions agree with TRBD1. The CDR3 length is 14 residues. Germline CDR1 reads MNHEY; CDR2 reads SMNVEV (reference sequence). V trimming: 7 bases; J trimming: 4 bases; junction bases outside the gene matches: 8. The CDR3 nucleotides are TGTGCCAGCATCGGGACAGGGCTACCATACGAGCAGTACTTC. The encoded protein is CASIGTGLPYEQYF.

There are many counts of this clonotype. The genes are TRBV2 and TRBJ2-1, with D unclear. Germline-derived CDR1 and CDR2 are SNHLY and FYNNEI. Between the trimmed V and J ends, which lost 5 bases and 1 base, there was a span of 12 bases. There are 15 residues in the CDR3. The CDR3 sequence is CASSPRARSYNEQFF. CDR3 DNA sequence: TGTGCCAGCAGTCCCCGGGCCCGTTCCTACAATGAGCAGTTCTTC.

In this sample, this clonotype turned up many times. The chain joins TRBV6-4 to TRBJ1-4; possibly TRBD1 for D (6 bases). Trimming pared 6 bases from V and 7 bases from J, leaving 15 bases between. CDR3 length: 14 residues. Germline V lookup: CDR1 MRHNA, CDR2 SNTAGT. The DNA for the CDR3 is TGTGCCAGCAGGCAGACAGGCCGATCTGAAAAACTGTTTTTT. Translated, it gives CASRQTGRSEKLFF.

The sample holds many counts of this clonotype. The V call is TRBV4-1, the J call TRBJ2-7; a possible D gene is TRBD1 (6 bases). The CDR3 has 15 amino acids. Germline V lookup: CDR1 MGHRA, CDR2 YSYEKL. The germline V and J ends were trimmed by 0 bases and 2 bases, with 11 bases remaining between them. CDR3 in DNA: TGCGCCAGCAGCCAAGATCCGGACAGAACCTACGAGCAGTACTTC. Translation: CASSQDPDRTYEQYF.

This clonotype appeared many times. This chain links TRBV18 with TRBJ1-1; 7 nucleotides agree with TRBD1. J was trimmed by 1 base and V by 5 bases; bases with no gene match: 7. This CDR3 is built from 15 residues. Germline V lookup: CDR1 KGHSH, CDR2 LQKENI. The CDR3 nucleotides are TGTGCCAGCTCAAGACAGGGAGAAGGGAACACTGAAGCTTTCTTT. It codes for CASSRQGEGNTEAFF. The full variable domain, completed using reference TRBV18 and TRBJ1-1, is NAGVMQNPRHLVRRRGQEARLRCSPMKGHSHVYWYRQLPEEGLKFMVYLQKENIIDESGMPKERFSAEFPKEGPSILRIQQVVRGDSAAYFCASSRQGEGNTEAFFGQGTRLTVV.

This clonotype came up a few times. The gene calls are TRBV12-3 or TRBV12-4 and TRBJ2-7; the match to TRBD2 covers 7 bases. Trimming cost V 7 bases and J 3 bases; bases outside gene matches: 15. This CDR3 spans 16 amino acids. The CDR3 sequence: CASTFSGGSFLYEQYF. Here the CDR3 DNA reads TGTGCCAGCACTTTCTCGGGGGGTAGTTTTCTCTACGAGCAGTACTTC.

Many counts were recorded for this clonotype. The chain employs TRBV14 and TRBJ1-5; the D gene is possibly TRBD1 (5 bases). The germline V and J ends were trimmed by 2 bases and 1 base, with 9 bases remaining between them. CDR3 length: 15 amino acids. Looked up from germline, CDR1 is SGHDN and CDR2 is FVKESK. CDR3 loop: CASSQLTVSNQPQHF. DNA of the CDR3: TGTGCCAGCAGCCAACTGACAGTAAGCAATCAGCCCCAGCATTTT.

This clonotype occurred many times. The V and J genes are TRBV28 and TRBJ1-1; D possibly corresponds to TRBD1 (5 bases). Germline CDR1 MDHEN, CDR2 SYDVKM. The CDR3 has 10 residues. Trimming removed 6 bases at V and 7 bases at J, with 6 bases between. CDR3: CASSDSEAFF. DNA of the CDR3: TGTGCCAGCAGCGACAGTGAAGCTTTCTTT.

This clonotype was counted ten times or more. The V call is TRBV28, the J call TRBJ1-4; D not resolved. With 6 bases removed from V and 0 bases from J, the gap between germline ends came to 11 bases. Germline lookup yields CDR1 MDHEN and CDR2 SYDVKM. The CDR3 is 15 amino acids. The CDR3 sequence: CASRASRATNEKLFF. The DNA of the CDR3 is TGTGCCAGCAGGGCAAGTCGTGCAACTAATGAAAAACTGTTTTTT.

This clonotype showed up many times. The chain has TRBV27 and TRBJ1-5; D gene uncertain. CDR1 and CDR2 from the germline V gene are MNHEY and SMNVEV (reference sequence). Trimming left V 2 bases short and J 1 base short, with 6 bases between. The CDR3 has 14 amino acids. The chain's CDR3 is CASSLERSNQPQHF. The CDR3 coding sequence is TGTGCCAGCAGTTTAGAACGGAGCAATCAGCCCCAGCATTTT.

The chain has TRBV28 and TRBJ2-2, with 10 positions matching TRBD2. The CDR3 is 14 amino acids. J was trimmed by 7 bases and V by 8 bases; bases with no gene match: 7. The germline gives CDR1 MDHEN, CDR2 SYDVKM. The CDR3 reads CASHTSGINGELFF. The CDR3 DNA is TGTGCCAGCCACACTAGCGGGATTAACGGGGAGCTGTTTTTT.

This clonotype has a count of ten or more. V gene TRBV29-1 combines with J gene TRBJ1-2; D might be TRBD1 (6 bases). Trimming shortened V by 3 bases and J by 7 bases, and 12 bases separated the two germline ends. There are 12 residues in the CDR3. Germline-derived CDR1 and CDR2 are SQVTM and ANQGSEA. The CDR3 here is CSVETGHGGYTF. CDR3 nucleotide sequence: TGCAGCGTTGAGACGGGACATGGTGGCTACACCTTC.

A few counts support this clonotype. V and J are TRBV28 and TRBJ2-1; tentatively, D is TRBD2 (6 bases). The V end lost 8 bases, the J end lost 7 bases, and 15 bases lay between the germline ends. From germline, CDR1 is MDHEN and CDR2 SYDVKM. This CDR3 comprises 13 residues. As DNA, the CDR3 is TGTGCCAGCGGGGGAGGAGCGGTTAATGAGCAGTTCTTC. It encodes CASGGGAVNEQFF.

This clonotype was seen a few times. The V call is TRBV6-2 or TRBV6-3, the J call TRBJ1-6, with 10 bases aligning to TRBD1. Germline-derived CDR1 and CDR2 are MNHEY and SVGEGT. CDR3 length equals 15 residues. The junction had 6 bases not matched to a gene; V was cut back by 6 bases and J by 7 bases. CDR3: CASRRPGQGNSPLHF. CDR3 DNA sequence: TGTGCCAGCAGAAGACCGGGACAGGGGAATTCACCCCTCCACTTT.